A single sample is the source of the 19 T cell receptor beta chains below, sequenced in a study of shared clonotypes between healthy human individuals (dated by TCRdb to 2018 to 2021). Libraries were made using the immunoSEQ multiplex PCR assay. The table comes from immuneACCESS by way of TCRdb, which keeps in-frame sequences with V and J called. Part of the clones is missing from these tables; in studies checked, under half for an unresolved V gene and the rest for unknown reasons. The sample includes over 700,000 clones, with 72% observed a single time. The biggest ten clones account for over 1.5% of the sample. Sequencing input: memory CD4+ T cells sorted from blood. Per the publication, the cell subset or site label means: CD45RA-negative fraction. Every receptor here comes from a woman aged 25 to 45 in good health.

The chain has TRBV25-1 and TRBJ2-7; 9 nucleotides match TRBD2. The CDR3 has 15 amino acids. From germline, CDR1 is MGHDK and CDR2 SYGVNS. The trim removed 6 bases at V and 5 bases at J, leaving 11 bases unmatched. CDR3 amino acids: CASSIRRVAGDEQYF. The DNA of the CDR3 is TGTGCCAGCAGCATCCGTAGGGTAGCGGGAGACGAGCAGTACTTC.

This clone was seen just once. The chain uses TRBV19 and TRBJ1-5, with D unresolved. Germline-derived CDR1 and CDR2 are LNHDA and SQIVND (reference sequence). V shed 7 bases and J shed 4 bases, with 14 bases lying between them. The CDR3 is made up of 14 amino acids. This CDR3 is CASKAGAFNQPQHF. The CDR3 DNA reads TGTGCCAGTAAAGCAGGTGCGTTTAATCAGCCCCAGCATTTT.

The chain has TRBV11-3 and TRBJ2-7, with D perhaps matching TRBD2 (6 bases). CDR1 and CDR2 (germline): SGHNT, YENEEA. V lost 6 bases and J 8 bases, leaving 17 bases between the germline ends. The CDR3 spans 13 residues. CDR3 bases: TGTGCCAGCAGTTGGGGGGACCACCGGCAGCAGTACTTC. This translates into CASSWGDHRQQYF.

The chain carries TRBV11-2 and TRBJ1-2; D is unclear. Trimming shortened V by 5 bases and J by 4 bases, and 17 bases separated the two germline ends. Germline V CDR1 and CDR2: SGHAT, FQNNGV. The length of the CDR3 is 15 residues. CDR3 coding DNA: TGTGCCAGCAGCCCCAATGGCCTTCCCCCCTATGGCTACACCTTC. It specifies CASSPNGLPPYGYTF.

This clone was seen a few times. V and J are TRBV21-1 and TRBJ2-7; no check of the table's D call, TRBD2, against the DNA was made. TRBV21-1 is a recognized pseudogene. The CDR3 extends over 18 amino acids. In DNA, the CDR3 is TGTGCCAGCAGCAAAACCGGACGCGGGCGGGAGGGCCGCTACGAGCAGTACTTC. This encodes CASSKTGRGREGRYEQYF.

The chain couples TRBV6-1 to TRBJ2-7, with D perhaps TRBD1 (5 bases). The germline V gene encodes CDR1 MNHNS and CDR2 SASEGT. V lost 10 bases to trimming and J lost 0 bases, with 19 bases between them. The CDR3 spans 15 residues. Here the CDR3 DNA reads TGTGCCACCATCCCGGCAGGGTGGTCCTCCTACGAGCAGTACTTC. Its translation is CATIPAGWSSYEQYF.

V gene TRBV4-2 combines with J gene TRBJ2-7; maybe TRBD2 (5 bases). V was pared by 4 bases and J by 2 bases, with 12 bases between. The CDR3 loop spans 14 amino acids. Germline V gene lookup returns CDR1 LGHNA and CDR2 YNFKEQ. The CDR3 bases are TGTGCCAGCAGCCCTTCGGGTAGCGCCTACGAGCAGTACTTC. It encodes CASSPSGSAYEQYF.

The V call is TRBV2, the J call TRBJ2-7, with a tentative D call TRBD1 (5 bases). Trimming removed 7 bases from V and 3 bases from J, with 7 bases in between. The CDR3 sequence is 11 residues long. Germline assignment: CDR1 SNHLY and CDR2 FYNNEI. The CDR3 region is CASNGHYEQYF. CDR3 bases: TGTGCCAGCAATGGACACTACGAGCAGTACTTC.

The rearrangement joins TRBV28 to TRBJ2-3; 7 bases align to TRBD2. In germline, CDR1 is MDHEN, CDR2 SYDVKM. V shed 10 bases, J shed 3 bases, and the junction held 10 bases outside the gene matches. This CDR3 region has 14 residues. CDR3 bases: TGTGCCACCCGAGCGGGATTCGGGACAGATACGCAGTATTTT. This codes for CATRAGFGTDTQYF.

The CDR3 region is CASSLFGEKAFF. The CDR3 coding sequence is TGTGCCAGCAGCTTGTTTGGCGAGAAAGCTTTCTTT. The chain employs TRBV5-6 and TRBJ1-1, with unresolved D. The CDR3 loop spans 12 amino acids. CDR1 is SGHDT, CDR2 YYEEEE, per germline. The ends were cut back, 1 base at V and 9 bases at J, with 10 bases in the middle.

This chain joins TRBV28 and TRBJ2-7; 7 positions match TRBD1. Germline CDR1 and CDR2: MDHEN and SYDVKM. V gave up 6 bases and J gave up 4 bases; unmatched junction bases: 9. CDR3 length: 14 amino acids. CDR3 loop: CASRPPGQKYEQYF. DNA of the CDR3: TGTGCCAGCAGACCGCCGGGACAGAAATACGAGCAGTACTTC.

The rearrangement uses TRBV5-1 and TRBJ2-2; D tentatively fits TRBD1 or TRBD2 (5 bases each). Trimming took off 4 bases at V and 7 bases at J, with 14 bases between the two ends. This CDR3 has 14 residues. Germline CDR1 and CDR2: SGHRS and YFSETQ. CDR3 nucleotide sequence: TGCGCCAGCAGCCACAGCAGGGAGATCGGGGAGCTGTTTTTT. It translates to CASSHSREIGELFF.

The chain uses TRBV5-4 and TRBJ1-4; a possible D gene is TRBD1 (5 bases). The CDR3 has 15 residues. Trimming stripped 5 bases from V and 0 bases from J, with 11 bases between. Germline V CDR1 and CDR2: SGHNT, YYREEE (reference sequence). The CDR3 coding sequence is TGTGCCAGCAGGCGGGACGCGACAACTAATGAAAAACTGTTTTTT. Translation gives CASRRDATTNEKLFF.

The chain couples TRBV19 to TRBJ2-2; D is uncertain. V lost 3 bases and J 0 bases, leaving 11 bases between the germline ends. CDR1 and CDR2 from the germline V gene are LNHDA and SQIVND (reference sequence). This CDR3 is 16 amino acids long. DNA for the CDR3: TGTGCCAGTAGTATCATGGGGTTTTCGAACACCGGGGAGCTGTTTTTT. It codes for CASSIMGFSNTGELFF.

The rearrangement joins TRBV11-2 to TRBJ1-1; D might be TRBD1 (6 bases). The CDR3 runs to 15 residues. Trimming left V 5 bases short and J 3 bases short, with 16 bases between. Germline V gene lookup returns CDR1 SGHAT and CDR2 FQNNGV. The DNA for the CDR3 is TGTGCCAGCAGCCAAGATTTCCGGACAGACACTGAAGCTTTCTTT. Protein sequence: CASSQDFRTDTEAFF.

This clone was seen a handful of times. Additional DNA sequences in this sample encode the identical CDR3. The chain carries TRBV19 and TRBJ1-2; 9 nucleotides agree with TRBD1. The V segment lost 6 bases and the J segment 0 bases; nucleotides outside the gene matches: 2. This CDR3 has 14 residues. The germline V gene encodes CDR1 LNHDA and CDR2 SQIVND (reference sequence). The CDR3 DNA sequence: TGTGCCAGTAGCCGACAGGGGGCTAACTATGGCTACACCTTC. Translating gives CASSRQGANYGYTF.

The CDR3 loop reads CASSFGVEQYF. CDR3 sequence (DNA): TGTGCCAGCAGTTTCGGGGTCGAGCAGTACTTC. This chain connects TRBV6-5 to TRBJ2-7, with D possibly matching TRBD2 (5 bases). From germline, CDR1 is MNHEY and CDR2 SVGAGI. V was cut by 4 bases and J by 6 bases, with 7 bases left in between. The CDR3 totals 11 residues.

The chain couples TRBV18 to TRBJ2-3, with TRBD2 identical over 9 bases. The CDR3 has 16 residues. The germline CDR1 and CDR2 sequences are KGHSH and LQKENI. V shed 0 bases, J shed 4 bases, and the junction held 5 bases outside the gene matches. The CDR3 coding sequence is TGTGCCAGCTCACCACCGGGGACTAGCTTCCCAGATACGCAGTATTTT. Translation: CASSPPGTSFPDTQYF.

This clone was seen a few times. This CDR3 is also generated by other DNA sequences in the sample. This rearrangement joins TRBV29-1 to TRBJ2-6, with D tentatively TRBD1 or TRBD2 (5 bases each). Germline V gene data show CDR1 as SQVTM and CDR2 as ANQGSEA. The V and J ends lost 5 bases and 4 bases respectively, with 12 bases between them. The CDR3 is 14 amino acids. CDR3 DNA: TGCAGCGTTAAGAGGGGTTCAGGGGCCAACGTCCTGACTTTC. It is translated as CSVKRGSGANVLTF. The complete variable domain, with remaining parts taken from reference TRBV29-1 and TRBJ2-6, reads SAVISQKPSRDICQRGTSLTIQCQVDSQVTMMFWYRQQPGQSLTLIATANQGSEATYESGFVIDKFPISRPNLTFSTLTVSNMSPEDSSIYLCSVKRGSGANVLTFGAGSRLTVL.